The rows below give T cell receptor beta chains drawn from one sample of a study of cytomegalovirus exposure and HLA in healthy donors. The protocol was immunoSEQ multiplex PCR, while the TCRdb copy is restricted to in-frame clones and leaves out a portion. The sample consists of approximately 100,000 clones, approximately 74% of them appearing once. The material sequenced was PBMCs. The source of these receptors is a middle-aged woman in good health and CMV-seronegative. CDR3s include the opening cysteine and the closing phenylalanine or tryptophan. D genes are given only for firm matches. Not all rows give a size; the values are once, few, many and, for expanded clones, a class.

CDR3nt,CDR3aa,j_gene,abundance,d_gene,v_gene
TGTGCCAGCAGTGAAGTGATAGCGGGAGGCACAGATACGCAGTATTTT,CASSEVIAGGTDTQYF,TRBJ2-3,few,TRBD2,TRBV6-1
TGTGCCAGCTCACCCGGACTGACGAACACTGAAGCTTTCTTT,CASSPGLTNTEAFF,TRBJ1-1,-,-,TRBV18
TGTGCCAGCAGTTACTCGACCAGGGCCTACGAGCAGTACTTC,CASSYSTRAYEQYF,TRBJ2-7,once,-,TRBV6-5
TGTGCCAGCAGGATCCTGGGACTAGCGGGGATTAATGAGCAGTTCTTC,CASRILGLAGINEQFF,TRBJ2-1,-,TRBD2,TRBV27
TGTGCCAGCAGCCGGCATGGGGACAGGGCCTACAATGAGCAGTTCTTC,CASSRHGDRAYNEQFF,TRBJ2-1,-,TRBD1,TRBV11-2
TGTGCCAGCAGTTTATTAGCTGGGGCCAACGTCCTGACTTTC,CASSLLAGANVLTF,TRBJ2-6,-,-,TRBV27
TGCGCCAGCAGCCAAGACAGGCCCGGAACTGAAGCTTTCTTT,CASSQDRPGTEAFF,TRBJ1-1,-,-,TRBV4-1
TGTGCCAGTAGTTTAAGTCCAGGGAACAATCAGCCCCAGCATTTT,CASSLSPGNNQPQHF,TRBJ1-5,-,-,TRBV19
TGCGCCAGCAGCTTGGTAGAGTACAATGAGCAGTTCTTC,CASSLVEYNEQFF,TRBJ2-1,-,-,TRBV5-1
TGTGCCAGCAGTGAAGGGACAGAGCACACCGGGGAGCTGTTTTTT,CASSEGTEHTGELFF,TRBJ2-2,-,-,TRBV6-1
TGTGCCAGGAAGGACAGGGGGATGAACACTGAAGCTTTCTTT,CARKDRGMNTEAFF,TRBJ1-1,-,TRBD1,TRBV9
TGTGCCAGCAGTAGGACAGATCTCGAGACCCAGTACTTC,CASSRTDLETQYF,TRBJ2-5,-,-,TRBV6-6
TGTGCCAGCAGTGCTTGGACAGGGGCCGCCTTGACCCAGTACTTC,CASSAWTGAALTQYF,TRBJ2-5,few,TRBD1,TRBV6-1
TGCGCCAGCAGGATACTAGCGGGGGGCGACGAGCAGTACTTC,CASRILAGGDEQYF,TRBJ2-7,-,TRBD2,TRBV5-1
TGTGCCAGCAGCTCTTCAGGGGGATCCTCCGGGGAGACCCAGTACTTC,CASSSSGGSSGETQYF,TRBJ2-5,-,TRBD1,TRBV7-6
TGTGCCAGCAGCGAAAACAGGGATAATGAGCAGTTCTTC,CASSENRDNEQFF,TRBJ2-1,-,-,TRBV6-1
TGTGCCAGCAGCGTAGATATTGGACAGGGGGGGGAGACCCAGTACTTC,CASSVDIGQGGETQYF,TRBJ2-5,-,TRBD1,TRBV9
TGTGCCAGCAGCTTCCGCGCGGGGGATCTTCTCGAGCAGTACTTC,CASSFRAGDLLEQYF,TRBJ2-7,-,TRBD2,TRBV13
TGTGCCAGCAGTTACTCGAGGGTAAATGAGCAGTTCTTC,CASSYSRVNEQFF,TRBJ2-1,-,-,TRBV6-5
TGTGCCAGCAGCGAGGCTAGGACAGGCTACAATGAGCAGTTCTTC,CASSEARTGYNEQFF,TRBJ2-1,-,TRBD1,TRBV7-2
TGTGCCATCAGGGACAGTCAAGAGACCCAGTACTTC,CAIRDSQETQYF,TRBJ2-5,-,-,TRBV10-3
TGTGCCAGCGCCAGGGGAAACACTGAAGCTTTCTTT,CASARGNTEAFF,TRBJ1-1,-,-,TRBV6-6
TGTGCCAGCAGCGTGGGCGCCGGGACAGGGTTTGAAAAACTGTTTTTT,CASSVGAGTGFEKLFF,TRBJ1-4,few,TRBD1,TRBV7-9
TGTGCCAGCAGCTTAGAGAGGGCTTCCTCTGGAAACACCATATATTTT,CASSLERASSGNTIYF,TRBJ1-3,-,-,TRBV11-2
TGTGCCTGGATTGGCACTAGAGGCTCCTACAATGAGCAGTTCTTC,CAWIGTRGSYNEQFF,TRBJ2-1,-,-,TRBV30
TGTGCCAGCAGCTTAGAGCCGGGACAGGGTTACGAGCAGTACTTC,CASSLEPGQGYEQYF,TRBJ2-7,-,TRBD1,TRBV11-2